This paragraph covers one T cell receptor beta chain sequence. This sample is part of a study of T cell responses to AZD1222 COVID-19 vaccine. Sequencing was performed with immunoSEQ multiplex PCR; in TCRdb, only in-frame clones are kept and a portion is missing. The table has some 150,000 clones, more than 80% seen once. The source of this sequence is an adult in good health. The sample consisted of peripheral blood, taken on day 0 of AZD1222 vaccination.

The CDR3 sequence: CASSRPGAGKGNEQFF. The CDR3 DNA sequence: TGTGCCAGCAGCCGCCCGGGGGCAGGAAAGGGCAATGAGCAGTTCTTC. This chain connects TRBV7-9 to TRBJ2-1; D might be TRBD1 or TRBD2, each matching 6 bases. V was trimmed by 5 bases and J by 6 bases, leaving 20 bases between them. The CDR3 has 16 residues. Germline CDR1 SEHNR, CDR2 FQNEAQ (reference sequence). Full variable domain (missing parts from reference TRBV7-9 and TRBJ2-1): DTGVSQNPRHKITKRGQNVTFRCDPISEHNRLYWYRQTLGQGPEFLTYFQNEAQLEKSRLLSDRFSAERPKGSFSTLEIQRTEQGDSAMYLCASSRPGAGKGNEQFFGPGTRLTVL.